The 9 T cell receptor beta chains in this list originate from one sample, sequenced in a study of CD8+ T cells in alopecia areata. Sequencing templates came from extracted RNA that was reverse transcribed into cDNA. Assay: immunoSEQ multiplex PCR; the TCRdb copy retains only in-frame clones and omits some. The sample yields over 150,000 clones, roughly 59% seen once. Sequenced here: CD4+ T cells sorted from blood, sampled at week 0. The receptor source for this set is a human donor with alopecia areata.

The chain joins TRBV6-1 to TRBJ1-2, with D perhaps matching TRBD1 (6 bases). The CDR3 length is 14 residues. From germline, CDR1 is MNHNS and CDR2 SASEGT. The V and J ends lost 4 bases and 2 bases respectively, with 11 bases between them. The CDR3 loop reads CASSGRGANYGYTF. DNA of the CDR3: TGTGCCAGCAGTGGCAGGGGCGCCAACTATGGCTACACCTTC.

The J gene is TRBJ2-1, the V gene TRBV5-4; TRBD1 aligns across 7 bases. Germline assignment: CDR1 SGHNT and CDR2 YYREEE (reference sequence). CDR3 size: 14 residues. V lost 1 base, J lost 8 bases, and 6 bases stayed unmatched. CDR3 protein: CASSLKQGIYEQFF. In DNA, the CDR3 is TGTGCCAGCAGCTTGAAACAGGGGATCTATGAGCAGTTCTTC.

V and J are TRBV29-1 and TRBJ2-2; 8 bases align to TRBD2. V shed 7 bases and J 6 bases; nucleotides not matched to a gene: 4. Germline CDR1 reads SQVTM; CDR2 reads ANQGSEA. This CDR3 is 12 amino acids long. This CDR3 is CSAGLAAGELFF. The CDR3 nucleotides are TGCAGCGCCGGACTAGCAGCCGGGGAGCTGTTTTTT.

The rearrangement joins TRBV5-1 to TRBJ1-5; D gene uncertain. Trimming pared 0 bases from V and 4 bases from J, leaving 5 bases between. This CDR3 contains 13 residues. The V gene's germline CDR1 is SGHRS and CDR2 YFSETQ. In DNA, the CDR3 is TGCGCCAGCAGCTTGGAACAGAATCAGCCCCAGCATTTT. It specifies CASSLEQNQPQHF.

The V gene is TRBV2, the J gene TRBJ2-2; D may be TRBD1 (6 bases). The V gene lost 4 bases and the J gene lost 2 bases, with 11 bases spanning the gap. CDR3 length: 15 amino acids. From germline, CDR1 is SNHLY and CDR2 FYNNEI. Written as DNA, the CDR3 is TGTGCCAGCAGTGTGTCTGGGACAAACACCGGGGAGCTGTTTTTT. Residues: CASSVSGTNTGELFF.

The gene calls are TRBV18 and TRBJ2-7, with D unclear. This CDR3 is built from 11 residues. Germline V gene sequence: CDR1 KGHSH, CDR2 LQKENI. V lost 5 bases, J lost 3 bases, and 5 bases lay in between. CDR3 sequence (DNA): TGTGCCAGCTCAGGGGTCTACGAGCAGTACTTC. Its protein is CASSGVYEQYF.

In the case of this clone: One end of the junction fails to match germline, which may point to a read error. The chain has TRBV5-6 and TRBJ1-6; 9 bases map to TRBD1. The CDR3 loop spans 15 amino acids. Looked up from germline, CDR1 is SGHDT and CDR2 is YYEEEE. The CDR3 loop reads CASSLRDRDNSPLHF. In nucleotides, the CDR3 is TGTGCCAGCAGCTTAAGGGACAGGGATAACTCACCCCTCCACTTT.

V usage is TRBV11-2 and J usage is TRBJ1-2; D is unclear. Trimming took off 1 base at V and 7 bases at J, with 13 bases between the two ends. The germline CDR1 and CDR2 sequences are SGHAT and FQNNGV. This CDR3 is 14 amino acids long. CDR3 sequence reads: CASSLGAGSGGYTF. Written as DNA, the CDR3 is TGTGCCAGCAGCTTAGGAGCTGGGTCGGGTGGCTACACCTTC.

This clone was seen more than once but under ten times. V and J are TRBV9 and TRBJ2-3, with 7 positions matching TRBD2. J gave up 2 bases and V 0 bases, and 6 bases lay outside the gene matches. The CDR3 has 16 residues. Germline loops: CDR1 SGDLS, CDR2 YYNGEE. The CDR3 DNA reads as TGTGCCAGCAGCGTAGATGGCGGGGGAGCCACAGATACGCAGTATTTT. The encoded protein is CASSVDGGGATDTQYF.